This is a list of T cell receptor beta chains from one sample in a study of shared clonotypes between healthy human individuals. Using immunoSEQ multiplex PCR, the repertoire was profiled, and TCRdb retains in-frame clones only, with some absent. The sample includes about 2.1 million clones, roughly 91% of them seen just once. Sequenced sample: naive CD8+ T cells from PBMCs. Receptors were obtained from a man aged 18 to 30 in good health. Some clones in this sample may be carry-over from other donors' samples. Both conserved end residues are part of each CDR3. Each record gives: CDR3 protein, CDR3 DNA, D gene, clone size, CDR3 length, J gene, V gene. D genes are given only for firm matches. Part of the rows lack a size; the others show once, few, many or a class for expanded clones.

cdr3_aa: CASSRDRESTDTQYF
cdr3_nt: TGTGCCAGCAGCCGGGACAGGGAGAGCACAGATACGCAGTATTTT
d_call: TRBD1
clone_size: NA
cdr3_length: 15
j_call: TRBJ2-3
v_call: TRBV11-3

cdr3_aa: CASSFPVTSGSADTQYF
cdr3_nt: TGTGCCAGCAGCTTCCCCGTTACTAGCGGGAGCGCAGATACGCAGTATTTT
d_call: TRBD2
clone_size: once
cdr3_length: 17
j_call: TRBJ2-3
v_call: TRBV7-3

cdr3_aa: CASSSALGQSNTGELFF
cdr3_nt: TGTGCCAGCAGCTCGGCCTTGGGACAGTCGAACACCGGGGAGCTGTTTTTT
d_call: TRBD1
clone_size: NA
cdr3_length: 17
j_call: TRBJ2-2
v_call: TRBV7-3

cdr3_aa: CASSLRDRHSNQPQHF
cdr3_nt: TGTGCCAGCAGTTTACGGGACAGACATAGCAATCAGCCCCAGCATTTT
d_call: TRBD1
clone_size: NA
cdr3_length: 16
j_call: TRBJ1-5
v_call: TRBV27

cdr3_aa: CASSPAWGGNHEQYF
cdr3_nt: TGTGCCAGCAGTCCGGCGTGGGGTGGTAACCACGAGCAGTACTTC
d_call: NA
clone_size: NA
cdr3_length: 15
j_call: TRBJ2-7
v_call: TRBV28

cdr3_aa: CASSFQTSFGTDTQYF
cdr3_nt: TGTGCCAGCAGTTTCCAGACTTCTTTTGGGACAGATACGCAGTATTTT
d_call: NA
clone_size: once
cdr3_length: 16
j_call: TRBJ2-3
v_call: TRBV28

cdr3_aa: CASSPTDNYGYTF
cdr3_nt: TGTGCCAGCAGCCCGACAGATAACTATGGCTACACCTTC
d_call: NA
clone_size: NA
cdr3_length: 13
j_call: TRBJ1-2
v_call: TRBV7-9

cdr3_aa: CASSPRQSMNTEAFF
cdr3_nt: TGCGCCAGCAGCCCTCGACAGAGCATGAACACTGAAGCTTTCTTT
d_call: NA
clone_size: NA
cdr3_length: 15
j_call: TRBJ1-1
v_call: TRBV4-1

cdr3_aa: CASSPGGTAGQPQHF
cdr3_nt: TGTGCCAGCAGCCCAGGGGGTACAGCAGGACAGCCCCAGCATTTT
d_call: TRBD1
clone_size: NA
cdr3_length: 15
j_call: TRBJ1-5
v_call: TRBV7-9

cdr3_aa: CASTPTRQGETDTQYF
cdr3_nt: TGTGCCAGCACCCCCACTCGACAGGGGGAAACAGATACGCAGTATTTT
d_call: TRBD1
clone_size: NA
cdr3_length: 16
j_call: TRBJ2-3
v_call: TRBV7-9

cdr3_aa: CASSILAGVGFNEQFF
cdr3_nt: TGTGCCAGTAGTATACTAGCGGGAGTGGGGTTCAATGAGCAGTTCTTC
d_call: TRBD2
clone_size: NA
cdr3_length: 16
j_call: TRBJ2-1
v_call: TRBV19

cdr3_aa: CASSRDQETQYF
cdr3_nt: TGTGCCAGCAGCCGGGACCAAGAGACCCAGTACTTC
d_call: NA
clone_size: once
cdr3_length: 12
j_call: TRBJ2-5
v_call: TRBV6-6

cdr3_aa: CASSLGLAAVVEQFF
cdr3_nt: TGTGCCAGCAGTTTAGGCTTAGCGGCGGTGGTTGAGCAGTTCTTC
d_call: NA
clone_size: NA
cdr3_length: 15
j_call: TRBJ2-1
v_call: TRBV28

cdr3_aa: CASSQEWGNEQFF
cdr3_nt: TGTGCCAGCAGCCAAGAGTGGGGCAATGAGCAGTTCTTC
d_call: NA
clone_size: NA
cdr3_length: 13
j_call: TRBJ2-1
v_call: TRBV14

cdr3_aa: CASSLDLGRDTQYF
cdr3_nt: TGTGCCAGCAGCTTAGATCTGGGGAGGGATACGCAGTATTTT
d_call: NA
clone_size: NA
cdr3_length: 14
j_call: TRBJ2-3
v_call: TRBV7-9

cdr3_aa: CASSNRGRGTGELFF
cdr3_nt: TGTGCCAGCAGCAACAGGGGGCGAGGGACCGGGGAGCTGTTTTTT
d_call: TRBD1
clone_size: NA
cdr3_length: 15
j_call: TRBJ2-2
v_call: TRBV28

cdr3_aa: CASRSAGNHGYTF
cdr3_nt: TGTGCCAGCCGCTCGGCAGGGAACCATGGCTACACCTTC
d_call: NA
clone_size: NA
cdr3_length: 13
j_call: TRBJ1-2
v_call: TRBV27

cdr3_aa: CAGSDRGKFYYGYTF
cdr3_nt: TGTGCCGGATCGGACAGGGGGAAGTTTTACTATGGCTACACCTTC
d_call: TRBD1
clone_size: NA
cdr3_length: 15
j_call: TRBJ1-2
v_call: TRBV13

cdr3_aa: CASSIRDTNTEAFF
cdr3_nt: TGTGCCAGTAGTATCAGGGATACGAACACTGAAGCTTTCTTT
d_call: NA
clone_size: NA
cdr3_length: 14
j_call: TRBJ1-1
v_call: TRBV19

cdr3_aa: CASSIRTDTDTQYF
cdr3_nt: TGTGCCAGTAGTATTCGGACAGACACAGATACGCAGTATTTT
d_call: NA
clone_size: NA
cdr3_length: 14
j_call: TRBJ2-3
v_call: TRBV19

cdr3_aa: CASSYTTGTEAFF
cdr3_nt: TGTGCCAGCAGTTACACAACGGGCACTGAAGCTTTCTTT
d_call: NA
clone_size: NA
cdr3_length: 13
j_call: TRBJ1-1
v_call: TRBV6-6

cdr3_aa: CASSELTSGSNEQFF
cdr3_nt: TGTGCCAGCAGTGAATTGACTAGCGGGAGTAATGAGCAGTTCTTC
d_call: TRBD2
clone_size: NA
cdr3_length: 15
j_call: TRBJ2-1
v_call: TRBV6-1

cdr3_aa: CASSWGTGGTDTQYF
cdr3_nt: TGTGCCAGCAGCTGGGGGACAGGGGGCACAGATACGCAGTATTTT
d_call: TRBD1
clone_size: NA
cdr3_length: 15
j_call: TRBJ2-3
v_call: TRBV5-6

cdr3_aa: CASSADGTSYNEQFF
cdr3_nt: TGTGCCAGCAGCGCGGATGGGACTTCCTACAATGAGCAGTTCTTC
d_call: NA
clone_size: NA
cdr3_length: 15
j_call: TRBJ2-1
v_call: TRBV9

cdr3_aa: CASRVEQGGRTKNIQYF
cdr3_nt: TGTGCCTCCCGGGTGGAACAGGGCGGGAGGACCAAAAACATTCAGTACTTC
d_call: TRBD2
clone_size: NA
cdr3_length: 17
j_call: TRBJ2-4
v_call: TRBV28

cdr3_aa: CASSFSNEKLFF
cdr3_nt: TGTGCCAGCAGCTTCTCGAATGAAAAACTGTTTTTT
d_call: NA
clone_size: NA
cdr3_length: 12
j_call: TRBJ1-4
v_call: TRBV7-9

cdr3_aa: CASSLGSSSGNTIYF
cdr3_nt: TGTGCCAGCAGCCTCGGATCTTCCTCTGGAAACACCATATATTTT
d_call: NA
clone_size: NA
cdr3_length: 15
j_call: TRBJ1-3
v_call: TRBV28

cdr3_aa: CASSPSSRNEQFF
cdr3_nt: TGCGCCAGCAGCCCCAGTTCCCGAAATGAGCAGTTCTTC
d_call: NA
clone_size: NA
cdr3_length: 13
j_call: TRBJ2-1
v_call: TRBV5-1

cdr3_aa: CASSLVSTGQPQHF
cdr3_nt: TGTGCCAGCAGCTTAGTGTCCACCGGTCAGCCCCAGCATTTT
d_call: NA
clone_size: NA
cdr3_length: 14
j_call: TRBJ1-5
v_call: TRBV7-8

cdr3_aa: CASTKDDDYGYTF
cdr3_nt: TGTGCCAGCACTAAAGACGATGACTATGGCTACACCTTC
d_call: NA
clone_size: NA
cdr3_length: 13
j_call: TRBJ1-2
v_call: TRBV6-6

cdr3_aa: CASSYPDSYNEQFF
cdr3_nt: TGTGCCAGCAGTTACCCGGACAGTTACAATGAGCAGTTCTTC
d_call: NA
clone_size: NA
cdr3_length: 14
j_call: TRBJ2-1
v_call: TRBV6-6

cdr3_aa: CASSLVRGAPGELFF
cdr3_nt: TGTGCCAGCAGCTTAGTTCGGGGGGCCCCCGGGGAGCTGTTTTTT
d_call: NA
clone_size: NA
cdr3_length: 15
j_call: TRBJ2-2
v_call: TRBV7-8

cdr3_aa: CASSPPRAFYGYTF
cdr3_nt: TGTGCCAGCAGCCCACCTAGGGCTTTCTATGGCTACACCTTC
d_call: NA
clone_size: NA
cdr3_length: 14
j_call: TRBJ1-2
v_call: TRBV7-9

cdr3_aa: CASSSKDSWAGTEQYF
cdr3_nt: TGCGCCAGCAGCTCTAAGGACAGTTGGGCTGGGACCGAGCAGTACTTC
d_call: NA
clone_size: NA
cdr3_length: 16
j_call: TRBJ2-7
v_call: TRBV5-1

cdr3_aa: CASSFGNRGRTEAFF
cdr3_nt: TGTGCCAGCAGTTTTGGGAACAGGGGGAGGACTGAAGCTTTCTTT
d_call: TRBD1
clone_size: NA
cdr3_length: 15
j_call: TRBJ1-1
v_call: TRBV28

cdr3_aa: CASSQGGFRPPEGEQYF
cdr3_nt: TGTGCCAGCAGCCAAGGAGGTTTCAGGCCCCCGGAGGGCGAGCAGTACTTC
d_call: NA
clone_size: NA
cdr3_length: 17
j_call: TRBJ2-7
v_call: TRBV14

cdr3_aa: CASRRGSPQHF
cdr3_nt: TGTGCCAGCAGACGGGGCTCGCCCCAGCATTTT
d_call: NA
clone_size: NA
cdr3_length: 11
j_call: TRBJ1-5
v_call: TRBV2

cdr3_aa: CASSPLGQGGSGNGYTF
cdr3_nt: TGTGCCAGCTCACCATTAGGACAGGGAGGCTCTGGGAATGGCTACACCTTC
d_call: TRBD1
clone_size: NA
cdr3_length: 17
j_call: TRBJ1-2
v_call: TRBV18

cdr3_aa: CASSQVIGSGNQPQHF
cdr3_nt: TGCGCCAGCAGCCAAGTAATCGGCAGTGGCAATCAGCCCCAGCATTTT
d_call: NA
clone_size: NA
cdr3_length: 16
j_call: TRBJ1-5
v_call: TRBV4-1

cdr3_aa: CASSAGDRRTDTQYF
cdr3_nt: TGTGCCAGCAGCGCGGGGGACAGGCGCACAGATACGCAGTATTTT
d_call: TRBD1
clone_size: NA
cdr3_length: 15
j_call: TRBJ2-3
v_call: TRBV9

cdr3_aa: CASSPFSGPRRGDTDTQYF
cdr3_nt: TGTGCCAGCAGCCCTTTCAGTGGCCCCCGCAGGGGCGACACAGATACGCAGTATTTT
d_call: NA
clone_size: NA
cdr3_length: 19
j_call: TRBJ2-3
v_call: TRBV9

cdr3_aa: CASKGQGQRSYEQYF
cdr3_nt: TGTGCCAGCAAAGGACAGGGACAACGGTCCTACGAGCAGTACTTC
d_call: TRBD1
clone_size: NA
cdr3_length: 15
j_call: TRBJ2-7
v_call: TRBV11-2

cdr3_aa: CASSLGAGLYEQYF
cdr3_nt: TGCGCCAGCAGCTTGGGGGCAGGTCTCTACGAGCAGTACTTC
d_call: NA
clone_size: NA
cdr3_length: 14
j_call: TRBJ2-7
v_call: TRBV5-1

cdr3_aa: CASSSSEGGNQPQHF
cdr3_nt: TGTGCCAGCAGTTCTTCCGAGGGGGGCAATCAGCCCCAGCATTTT
d_call: NA
clone_size: NA
cdr3_length: 15
j_call: TRBJ1-5
v_call: TRBV27

cdr3_aa: CASSLWTSGKIGNEQFF
cdr3_nt: TGCGCCAGCAGCCTGTGGACTAGCGGGAAGATCGGTAATGAGCAGTTCTTC
d_call: TRBD2
clone_size: NA
cdr3_length: 17
j_call: TRBJ2-1
v_call: TRBV5-1

cdr3_aa: CASSLVGLGTKNIQYF
cdr3_nt: TGTGCCAGCAGCTTAGTGGGGCTTGGAACCAAAAACATTCAGTACTTC
d_call: NA
clone_size: NA
cdr3_length: 16
j_call: TRBJ2-4
v_call: TRBV7-9

cdr3_aa: CASTLRVPDTQYF
cdr3_nt: TGTGCCAGCACCCTACGGGTGCCAGATACGCAGTATTTT
d_call: NA
clone_size: NA
cdr3_length: 13
j_call: TRBJ2-3
v_call: TRBV28

cdr3_aa: CASSPTSGRVYEQYF
cdr3_nt: TGTGCCAGCAGCCCCACTAGCGGGAGGGTCTACGAGCAGTACTTC
d_call: TRBD2
clone_size: NA
cdr3_length: 15
j_call: TRBJ2-7
v_call: TRBV27

cdr3_aa: CASSHSFSSYEQYF
cdr3_nt: TGTGCCAGCAGTCACTCATTCAGCAGCTACGAGCAGTACTTC
d_call: NA
clone_size: NA
cdr3_length: 14
j_call: TRBJ2-7
v_call: TRBV25-1

cdr3_aa: CASSLTAGDYTGELFF
cdr3_nt: TGTGCCAGCAGCTTGACAGCGGGAGATTACACCGGGGAGCTGTTTTTT
d_call: TRBD2
clone_size: NA
cdr3_length: 16
j_call: TRBJ2-2
v_call: TRBV7-3

cdr3_aa: CASSYSGPRDQEQYF
cdr3_nt: TGTGCCAGCAGTTACTCGGGCCCCAGGGACCAAGAGCAGTACTTC
d_call: NA
clone_size: NA
cdr3_length: 15
j_call: TRBJ2-7
v_call: TRBV6-5

cdr3_aa: CASSLPRASGKEYNEQFF
cdr3_nt: TGTGCCAGCTCACTCCCTCGAGCTAGCGGGAAAGAATACAATGAGCAGTTCTTC
d_call: TRBD2
clone_size: NA
cdr3_length: 18
j_call: TRBJ2-1
v_call: TRBV18

cdr3_aa: CASSQGVRGLYEQYF
cdr3_nt: TGCGCCAGCAGCCAAGGCGTCCGGGGGCTCTACGAGCAGTACTTC
d_call: NA
clone_size: NA
cdr3_length: 15
j_call: TRBJ2-7
v_call: TRBV4-1

cdr3_aa: CASTRHYGTGRLDTGELFF
cdr3_nt: TGTGCCAGCACCCGCCATTACGGGACAGGGAGGTTGGACACCGGGGAGCTGTTTTTT
d_call: TRBD1
clone_size: once
cdr3_length: 19
j_call: TRBJ2-2
v_call: TRBV11-2

cdr3_aa: CASSVGIYRNTEAFF
cdr3_nt: TGTGCCAGCAGTGTAGGAATTTACAGGAACACTGAAGCTTTCTTT
d_call: NA
clone_size: NA
cdr3_length: 15
j_call: TRBJ1-1
v_call: TRBV6-6

cdr3_aa: CASRGVHQETQYF
cdr3_nt: TGTGCCAGCAGGGGCGTCCACCAAGAGACCCAGTACTTC
d_call: NA
clone_size: NA
cdr3_length: 13
j_call: TRBJ2-5
v_call: TRBV7-9

cdr3_aa: CASSDGWPATNEKLFF
cdr3_nt: TGTGCCAGCAGTGACGGGTGGCCGGCAACTAATGAAAAACTGTTTTTT
d_call: NA
clone_size: NA
cdr3_length: 16
j_call: TRBJ1-4
v_call: TRBV6-4